A single sample gave rise to the 16 T cell receptor beta chains below, sequenced in a study of spatial heterogeneity in lung cancer. A single record per CDR3 protein comes from TCRdb applying MiXCR to the 5' RACE reads. The profile covers around 87,000 distinct CDR3 sequences, with roughly 12% appearing a single time and about 40% taken by the ten largest. Noted time point: sample taken at primary tumor resection. Sequencing was performed on PBMCs, taken at surgery. These receptor sequences come from a male donor with early-stage non-small cell lung cancer.

This clonotype came up a few times. V and J are TRBV6-1 and TRBJ2-5, with 8 bases fitting TRBD2. In germline, CDR1 is MNHNS, CDR2 SASEGT. This CDR3 region has 15 residues. Trimming removed 2 bases from V and 5 bases from J; junction bases left unmatched: 7. CDR3 sequence reads: CASSEPHSGAETQYF. The CDR3 bases are TGTGCCAGCAGTGAACCCCATAGCGGGGCGGAGACCCAGTACTTC.

The chain has TRBV5-4 and TRBJ2-5; no reliable D call. V was pared by 2 bases and J by 0 bases, with 11 bases between. Germline V gene data show CDR1 as SGHNT and CDR2 as YYREEE (reference sequence). The length of the CDR3 is 15 residues. CDR3 DNA sequence: TGTGCCAGCAGCTTTAAGGGCACAGACCAAGAGACCCAGTACTTC. Its protein product is CASSFKGTDQETQYF.

The chain links TRBV28 to TRBJ2-5, with TRBD2 matching 10 bases. CDR3 size: 14 residues. Per the germline V gene, CDR1 is MDHEN and CDR2 is SYDVKM. Losses at the gene ends were 6 bases for V and 5 bases for J; bases not matched to a gene: 6. The CDR3 protein is CASRQTSGWETQYF. DNA for the CDR3: TGTGCCAGCAGACAGACTAGCGGGTGGGAGACCCAGTACTTC.

This clonotype was observed many times. V gene TRBV25-1 combines with J gene TRBJ2-5, with a possible D match to TRBD1 (6 bases). The V end was cut by 3 bases, the J end by 4 bases, with 9 bases between. The CDR3 consists of 13 residues. The germline CDR1 and CDR2 sequences are MGHDK and SYGVNS. The chain's CDR3 is CASSEGAVETQYF. The CDR3, as DNA: TGTGCCAGCAGTGAGGGGGCGGTAGAGACCCAGTACTTC. Full variable domain (missing parts from reference TRBV25-1 and TRBJ2-5): EADIYQTPRYLVIGTGKKITLECSQTMGHDKMYWYQQDPGMELHLIHYSYGVNSTEKGDLSSESTVSRIRTEHFPLTLESARPSHTSQYLCASSEGAVETQYFGPGTRLLVL.

The V and J genes are TRBV6-5 and TRBJ2-6; D uncertain. CDR1 is MNHEY, CDR2 SVGAGI, per germline. V was pared by 5 bases and J by 0 bases, with 14 bases between. The CDR3 is 17 residues long. The CDR3 loop is CASSLRAAASGANVLTF. The CDR3 bases are TGTGCCAGCAGTCTCCGGGCCGCGGCCTCTGGGGCCAACGTCCTGACTTTC.

This clonotype was counted many times. The chain joins TRBV20-1 to TRBJ2-1, with 11 bases identical to TRBD2. The CDR3 sequence is 15 residues long. V lost 7 bases to trimming and J lost 5 bases; unmatched junction nucleotides: 10. Germline V CDR1 and CDR2: DFQATT, SNEGSKA (reference sequence). In DNA, the CDR3 is TGCAGTGGGATTCTTAGCGGGAGGGCCGACAATGAGCAGTTCTTC. It specifies CSGILSGRADNEQFF.

This clonotype appeared a few times. The chain is built from TRBV29-1 and TRBJ2-7; 9 bases line up with TRBD1. The CDR3 spans 14 residues. Trimming removed 7 bases from V and 6 bases from J; junction bases left unmatched: 13. CDR1 is SQVTM, CDR2 ANQGSEA, per germline. CDR3 in DNA: TGCAGCGCAACTCCCGGACAGGGGTCGGGCGAGCAGTACTTC. As protein: CSATPGQGSGEQYF.

The chain uses TRBV6-6 and TRBJ2-7; 9 bases agree with TRBD1. Trimming at V came to 5 bases and at J to 6 bases, leaving 8 bases not matched to a gene. The CDR3 has 14 amino acids. Germline V lookup: CDR1 MNHNY, CDR2 SVGAGI (reference sequence). CDR3 amino acids: CASSPGQGPSEQYF. The CDR3 region has the DNA TGTGCCAGCAGTCCCGGACAGGGGCCTAGCGAGCAGTACTTC.

This clonotype appeared many times. The rearrangement uses TRBV12-3 or TRBV12-4 and TRBJ1-2; D gene unclear. The CDR3 spans 13 residues. V was pared by 5 bases and J by 6 bases, with 13 bases between. The CDR3 DNA sequence: TGTGCCAGCAGTGTAAGACTGGTGAATGGCTACACCTTC. Protein sequence: CASSVRLVNGYTF.

Many counts were recorded for this clonotype. The V call is TRBV7-9, the J call TRBJ2-5; TRBD1 might be the D (5 bases). This CDR3 contains 14 residues. With 1 base removed from V and 3 bases from J, the gap between germline ends came to 9 bases. Germline V gives CDR1 SEHNR, CDR2 FQNEAQ (reference sequence). This CDR3 is CASSLVQAEETQYF. For the CDR3, the DNA is TGTGCCAGCAGCTTAGTACAGGCAGAAGAGACCCAGTACTTC.

The rearrangement links TRBV20-1 to TRBJ2-2, with 7 bases aligning to TRBD1. The ends lost 5 bases at V and 6 bases at J; junction bases unmatched: 12. CDR3 length equals 15 residues. CDR1 is DFQATT, CDR2 SNEGSKA, per germline (reference sequence). This CDR3 is CSAPATGSLAGELFF. The CDR3 coding sequence is TGCAGTGCTCCTGCGACAGGGTCATTGGCCGGGGAGCTGTTTTTT.

The chain carries TRBV7-2 and TRBJ2-7; tentatively, D is TRBD2 (6 bases). V lost 8 bases and J 0 bases, leaving 11 bases between the germline ends. Germline CDR1 and CDR2: SGHTA and FQGNSA. The CDR3 consists of 13 residues. The CDR3 spells CASGAGISYEQYF. CDR3 nucleotide sequence: TGTGCCAGCGGGGCGGGGATCTCCTACGAGCAGTACTTC.

The V and J genes are TRBV7-2 and TRBJ2-3, with 8 bases matching TRBD1. Losses at the gene ends were 2 bases for V and 3 bases for J; bases not matched to a gene: 4. The length of the CDR3 is 15 residues. Germline V lookup: CDR1 SGHTA, CDR2 FQGNSA. CDR3 sequence (DNA): TGTGCCAGCAGCTTACAGGGGGCTATGACAGATACGCAGTATTTT. Amino acid sequence: CASSLQGAMTDTQYF.

The chain uses TRBV19 and TRBJ2-1; 11 bases align to TRBD2. With V trimmed by 2 bases and J by 7 bases, 4 bases remained unmatched. The CDR3 consists of 15 residues. Germline V gives CDR1 LNHDA, CDR2 SQIVND (reference sequence). This chain's CDR3 is CASSITSGRYNEQFF. In DNA, the CDR3 is TGTGCCAGTAGTATAACTAGCGGGAGATATAATGAGCAGTTCTTC.

This chain joins TRBV12-3 or TRBV12-4 and TRBJ2-7; possibly TRBD1 or TRBD2 for D (5 bases each). The length of the CDR3 is 14 residues. Deletions cut 6 bases from V and 2 bases from J, with 14 bases between. The CDR3 nucleotides read TGTGCCAGCAGCCTGGGACCGAACACCTACGAGCAGTACTTC. Protein: CASSLGPNTYEQYF.

V is TRBV20-1 and J is TRBJ1-3; D is undetermined. CDR1 DFQATT and CDR2 SNEGSKA come from the germline V gene (reference sequence). Trimming removed 0 bases at V and 3 bases at J, with 18 bases between. The CDR3 loop spans 17 amino acids. The CDR3 region has the DNA TGCAGTGCTAGAGATTCCGCAGCCGGAAGCTATGGAAACACCATATATTTT. It yields the protein CSARDSAAGSYGNTIYF.